Many counts were recorded for the clone carrying this T cell receptor beta chain. The antigen remains undetermined. V was shortened by 5 bases and J by 4 bases, with 14 bases between the two germline ends. The CDR3 consists of 14 residues. The germline V gene has CDR1 MDHEN and CDR2 SYDVKM. These data belong to a study of T-cell reconstitution after alpha-beta-depleted transplantation in children. Study findings and constraints: Counts and diversity of T cells one year after transplant came mostly from newly produced T cells. Recipient T cells and thymic progenitors that survived were the source of the high TCRbeta diversity seen at day 60 in some patients. Alpha-beta T cells about two months after transplant reportedly derived from several hundred expanded graft clones.

Construction of the TCRbeta library involved unique molecular identifiers. A single record per CDR3 protein comes from TCRdb applying MiXCR to the PCR reads. The sample shows some 300,000 distinct CDR3 sequences, 6.5% to 9% of them seen only once. The clonotype originates from a female patient aged 2 to 10 who had a stem cell transplant for Fanconi anemia, so the T cells may come from the graft donor. This sample comprised peripheral blood, obtained 360 days after TCRalphabeta/CD19-depleted stem cell transplant. The chain uses TRBV28 and TRBJ2-5, with TRBD2 as a possible D gene (6 bases). CDR3 residues: CASSPTSLGETQYF. CDR3 coding DNA: TGTGCCAGCAGTCCGACTAGTTTGGGAGAGACCCAGTACTTC.